These 20 T cell receptor beta chains came from one sample sequenced in a study of T-cell reconstitution after alpha-beta-depleted transplantation in children (dated by TCRdb to about 2016). Receptors were amplified or captured by PCR. Sequencing was carried out with an Illumina HiSeq 2500. TCR libraries were prepared with molecular barcoding, using unique molecular identifiers to normalize TCRbeta repertoire quantification. TCRdb applied fastp at Q25 and MiXCR to the public reads, then kept only in-frame beta chains. CDR3 protein duplicates are merged, each entry listing the most common genes and DNA. The sample contains about 830,000 distinct CDR3 sequences, 15% to 20% of them found a single time. The top ten clonotypes cover approximately 4.5% of the sample. The treatment or condition label on this specimen signifies: allogeneic hematopoietic cell transplantation with graft depleted of TCRalphabeta T cells and CD19 B cells.

This specimen was PBMCs, mostly from graft donor cells, taken 360 days after TCRalphabeta/CD19-depleted stem cell transplant. The receptors stem from a male patient aged 10 to 17 who had a stem cell transplant for acute lymphoblastic leukemia, so the T cells may come from the graft donor.

The chain is built from TRBV29-1 and TRBJ2-1; D gene ambiguous. The CDR3 extends over 11 amino acids. The germline CDR1 and CDR2 sequences are SQVTM and ANQGSEA. V was cut by 2 bases and J by 3 bases, with 2 bases left in between. The CDR3 DNA sequence: TGCAGCGTTGAAAGCTACAATGAGCAGTTCTTC. Translation gives CSVESYNEQFF.

In its sample, this clonotype was seen many times. This chain uses TRBV5-1 with TRBJ2-2, with TRBD2 matching over 8 bases. This CDR3 is 17 amino acids long. In germline, CDR1 is SGHRS, CDR2 YFSETQ. V shed 1 base, J shed 5 bases, and the junction held 10 bases outside the gene matches. The CDR3 sequence: CASSLTPGLVVTGELFF. In nucleotides, the CDR3 is TGCGCCAGCAGCTTGACCCCGGGACTAGTGGTAACCGGGGAGCTGTTTTTT.

The rearrangement uses TRBV7-8 and TRBJ2-7, with 13 nucleotides matching TRBD2. CDR1 and CDR2 (germline): SGHVS, FQNEAQ. This CDR3 contains 19 residues. Trimming took 5 bases from V and 2 from J; bases not matched to a gene: 15. CDR3 in amino acids: CASSARTSGRQWGTYEQYF. The CDR3 region has the DNA TGTGCCAGCAGCGCCCGGACTAGCGGGAGACAGTGGGGCACCTACGAGCAGTACTTC.

This clonotype was counted at least ten times. This CDR3 reads CASSLAREIERAFF. CDR3 nucleotides: TGTGCCAGCAGCTTAGCGCGAGAAATCGAACGCGCTTTCTTT. The gene calls are TRBV7-8 and TRBJ1-1; D gene unclear. The CDR3 is 14 amino acids. Germline loops: CDR1 SGHVS, CDR2 FQNEAQ. Trimming stripped 0 bases from V and 11 bases from J, with 16 bases between.

V and J are TRBV7-9 and TRBJ2-1; 7 bases are a match to TRBD1. Germline lookup yields CDR1 SEHNR and CDR2 FQNEAQ (reference sequence). The V segment lost 1 base and the J segment 2 bases; nucleotides outside the gene matches: 8. The CDR3 covers 17 residues. This CDR3 is CASSLGRQGSAYNEQFF. For the CDR3, the DNA is TGTGCCAGCAGCTTAGGGCGACAGGGTTCGGCCTACAATGAGCAGTTCTTC. The full variable domain, in which reference TRBV7-9 and TRBJ2-1 provide the parts outside the CDR3, is DTGVSQNPRHKITKRGQNVTFRCDPISEHNRLYWYRQTLGQGPEFLTYFQNEAQLEKSRLLSDRFSAERPKGSFSTLEIQRTEQGDSAMYLCASSLGRQGSAYNEQFFGPGTRLTVL.

This chain connects TRBV24-1 to TRBJ1-2; the match to TRBD1 covers 9 bases. V shed 1 base and J 2 bases; nucleotides not matched to a gene: 1. The CDR3 is made up of 15 amino acids. From germline, CDR1 is KGHDR and CDR2 SFDVKD. The CDR3 region has the DNA TGTGCCACCAGTGATTTTGGGACAGGGAACTATGGCTACACCTTC. Translating it yields CATSDFGTGNYGYTF.

The genes are TRBV30 and TRBJ2-1; TRBD1 might be the D (5 bases). Germline CDR1 GTSNPN, CDR2 SVGIG (reference sequence). CDR3 length: 12 residues. Trimming stripped 5 bases from V and 5 bases from J, with 10 bases between. CDR3 DNA sequence: TGTGCCTGGGCAGGACATAACAATGAGCAGTTCTTC. This codes for CAWAGHNNEQFF. Looking up the rest from reference TRBV30 and TRBJ2-1 gives the full variable domain: SQTIHQWPATLVQPVGSPLSLECTVEGTSNPNLYWYRQAAGRGLQLLFYSVGIGQISSEVPQNLSASRPQDRQFILSSKKLLLSDSGFYLCAWAGHNNEQFFGPGTRLTVL.

V usage is TRBV12-3 or TRBV12-4 and J usage is TRBJ2-3, with D possibly TRBD2 on 6 matching bases. The V gene lost 1 base and the J gene lost 0 bases, with 14 bases spanning the gap. The CDR3 totals 17 residues. Here the CDR3 reads CASSLVGLAKSTDTQYF. DNA for the CDR3: TGTGCCAGCAGTTTAGTCGGTCTAGCGAAAAGCACAGATACGCAGTATTTT.

This clonotype has more than one count but fewer than ten. The chain carries TRBV12-3 or TRBV12-4 and TRBJ2-1, with D perhaps TRBD2 (6 bases). V was shortened by 10 bases and J by 4 bases, with 14 bases between the two germline ends. The CDR3 contains 13 residues. The CDR3, as DNA: TGTGCCAACACCCGACTAGATTACAATGAGCAGTTCTTC. Translated: CANTRLDYNEQFF.

Note on this clonotype: A read error may produce the germline difference seen at one junction end. The genes are TRBV20-1 and TRBJ2-5; D uncertain. The CDR3 is 12 amino acids. Looked up from germline, CDR1 is DFQATT and CDR2 is SNEGSKA (reference sequence). This CDR3 is CSAKSVEPSLPF. CDR3 coding DNA: TGCAGTGCTAAATCGGTCGAGCCTTCTCTCCCCTTC.

In its sample, this clonotype was seen a few times. The V gene is TRBV10-3, the J gene TRBJ2-7; D may match TRBD1 or TRBD2 (6 bases each). CDR1 and CDR2 from the germline V gene are ENHRY and SYGVKD. This CDR3 is 16 amino acids long. Trimming cost V 3 bases and J 4 bases, with 19 bases left between them. The CDR3 nucleotides are TGTGCCATCAGTGATTTGTCCTCGGGGGCGCTTTACGAGCAGTACTTC. It codes for CAISDLSSGALYEQYF.

This clonotype was seen a handful of times. V and J are TRBV12-3 or TRBV12-4 and TRBJ2-5; TRBD2 agrees at 8 bases. The CDR3 spans 16 residues. V shed 6 bases, J shed 1 base, and the junction held 10 bases outside the gene matches. CDR3 sequence: CASRWNGGRIQETQYF. In nucleotides, the CDR3 is TGTGCCAGCAGATGGAATGGCGGGAGGATCCAAGAGACCCAGTACTTC.

This clonotype has at least ten counts. This chain uses TRBV15 with TRBJ2-1, with 12 bases lining up with TRBD1. This CDR3 spans 15 amino acids. Germline lookup yields CDR1 LNHNV and CDR2 YYDKDF (reference sequence). J lost 8 bases, V lost 3 bases, and 5 bases had no gene match. CDR3 region: CATSRGTGGLDEQFF. The CDR3 DNA is TGTGCCACCAGCAGGGGGACAGGGGGCTTAGATGAGCAGTTCTTC.

J is TRBJ2-7 and V is TRBV7-9; 7 nucleotides match TRBD1. J gave up 3 bases and V 6 bases, and 8 bases lay outside the gene matches. The CDR3 runs to 14 residues. The germline gives CDR1 SEHNR, CDR2 FQNEAQ (reference sequence). The DNA for the CDR3 is TGTGCCAGCAGTGGTATAGACAGGGACTACGAGCAGTACTTC. This encodes CASSGIDRDYEQYF.

The chain has TRBV20-1 and TRBJ2-7; tentative D call: TRBD2 (6 bases). Germline V gives CDR1 DFQATT, CDR2 SNEGSKA (reference sequence). This CDR3 has 14 residues. The V end was cut by 1 base, the J end by 3 bases, with 13 bases between. This CDR3 is CSARAGTVVYEQYF. CDR3 sequence (DNA): TGCAGTGCTAGAGCCGGGACTGTTGTCTACGAGCAGTACTTC.

This clonotype occurred a few times. This chain's CDR3 is CASSLRPRLAGKYEQFF. Here the CDR3 DNA reads TGTGCCAGCAGCTTAAGGCCCCGACTAGCGGGAAAATACGAGCAGTTCTTC. The chain uses TRBV5-6 and TRBJ2-1, with 11 positions matching TRBD2. With 2 bases clipped from V and 10 bases from J, the junction kept 14 bases outside the gene matches. CDR3 length: 17 residues. In germline, CDR1 is SGHDT, CDR2 YYEEEE. Full variable domain (outside the CDR3, taken from reference TRBV5-6 and TRBJ2-1): DAGVTQSPTHLIKTRGQQVTLRCSPKSGHDTVSWYQQALGQGPQFIFQYYEEEERQRGNFPDRFSGHQFPNYSSELNVNALLLGDSALYLCASSLRPRLAGKYEQFFGPGTRLTVL.

The sample holds many counts of this clonotype. The genes are TRBV10-3 and TRBJ2-7; 8 nucleotides agree with TRBD1. CDR3 length: 14 residues. Germline values: CDR1 ENHRY, CDR2 SYGVKD. The V and J ends lost 1 base and 3 bases, in that order; junction bases with no gene match: 2. In DNA, the CDR3 is TGTGCCATCAGTGAGTTGGACAGGGACTACGAGCAGTACTTC. This translates into CAISELDRDYEQYF.

The chain couples TRBV5-1 to TRBJ2-3; perhaps TRBD2 as D (5 bases). The CDR3 spans 15 residues. The germline CDR1 and CDR2 sequences are SGHRS and YFSETQ. The V end was cut by 4 bases, the J end by 0 bases, with 12 bases between. CDR3 sequence reads: CASSRPTRSTDTQYF. CDR3 sequence (DNA): TGCGCCAGCAGCCGCCCAACTAGAAGCACAGATACGCAGTATTTT.

The V gene is TRBV7-9, the J gene TRBJ2-7; TRBD2 matches 7 bases. CDR1 is SEHNR and CDR2 is FQNEAQ in the germline V gene (reference sequence). Germline trimming cut 11 bases from V and 6 bases from J; bases unmatched to any gene: 7. This CDR3 spans 11 amino acids. The CDR3 reads CAVAGVGEQYF. In DNA, the CDR3 is TGTGCCGTCGCGGGGGTCGGCGAGCAGTACTTC.

The chain couples TRBV10-2 to TRBJ2-1; 7 bases fit TRBD1. The germline CDR1 and CDR2 sequences are WSHSY and SAAADI. Trimming took 3 bases from V and 5 from J; bases not matched to a gene: 7. CDR3 size: 15 residues. CDR3 nucleotides: TGCGCCAGCAGTGACAGGGGGAGAGATAACAATGAGCAGTTCTTC. The encoded protein is CASSDRGRDNNEQFF.